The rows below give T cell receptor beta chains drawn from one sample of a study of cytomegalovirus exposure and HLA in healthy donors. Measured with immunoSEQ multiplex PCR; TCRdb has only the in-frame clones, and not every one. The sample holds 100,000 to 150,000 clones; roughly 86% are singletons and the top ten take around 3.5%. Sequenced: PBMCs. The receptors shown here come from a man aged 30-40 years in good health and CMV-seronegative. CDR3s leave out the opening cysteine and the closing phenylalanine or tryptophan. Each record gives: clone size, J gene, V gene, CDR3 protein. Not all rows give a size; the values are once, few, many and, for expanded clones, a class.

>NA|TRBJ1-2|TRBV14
ASSPYGWGYT
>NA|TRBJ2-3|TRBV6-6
ASSQGGNTDTQY
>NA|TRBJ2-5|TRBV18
ASSQGQETQY
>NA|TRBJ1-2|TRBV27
ASSETGGSGYT
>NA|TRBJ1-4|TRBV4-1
ASSTPTGREKLF
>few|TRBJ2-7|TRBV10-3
AISLQGYEQY
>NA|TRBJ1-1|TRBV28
ASTRQGENTEAF
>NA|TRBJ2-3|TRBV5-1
ASSLQGLAGGPADTQY
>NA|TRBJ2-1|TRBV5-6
ASTPGRRKGNEQF
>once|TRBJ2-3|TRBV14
ASSRSPLDTQY
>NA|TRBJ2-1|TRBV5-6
ASSLGGTGDVNEQF
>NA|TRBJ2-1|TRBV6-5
ASSYLRGSNNEQF
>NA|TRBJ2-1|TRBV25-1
ASSPHGSSYNEQF
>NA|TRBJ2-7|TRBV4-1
ASSQVVGGFLYEQY
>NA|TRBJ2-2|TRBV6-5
ASSYDSANTGELF
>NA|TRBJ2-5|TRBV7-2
ASSPETGVWETQY
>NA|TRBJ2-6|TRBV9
ASSPQESGANVLT
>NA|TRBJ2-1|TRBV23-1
ASSQTGGLRDEQF
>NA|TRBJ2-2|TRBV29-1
SVLSGRNTGELF
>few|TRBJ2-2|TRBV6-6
ASSYRTENTGELF
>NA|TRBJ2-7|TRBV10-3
AISPMGREGDEQY